Listed below are T cell receptor beta chains from one sample, sequenced in a study of blood T cell repertoires in COVID-19. The table came from immunoSEQ multiplex PCR; TCRdb's copy has only in-frame clones and leaves some out. The sample contains approximately 160,000 clones, about 90% of which appear only once. The sample consisted of PBMCs or T cells enriched from blood (not recorded which). These receptors were obtained from a woman in her 50s who had recovered from COVID-19. Each CDR3 is given with its conserved first and last residue. Fields, in order: V gene, clone size, J gene, D gene, CDR3 protein, CDR3 DNA. D genes are given only for firm matches. Clone size is stated in some rows and not others, as once, few, many or a class when expanded.

V: TRBV6-5
size: -
J: TRBJ2-1
D: -
CDR3: CASSHRGSNEQFF
DNA: TGTGCCAGCAGCCATCGGGGGTCGAATGAGCAGTTCTTC

V: TRBV7-9
size: -
J: TRBJ1-2
D: -
CDR3: CASRGAADGYTF
DNA: TGTGCCAGCAGGGGGGCCGCCGATGGCTACACCTTC

V: TRBV4-1
size: -
J: TRBJ1-6
D: -
CDR3: CASSQEGGRENSPLHF
DNA: TGCGCCAGCAGCCAAGAGGGGGGGCGCGAGAATTCACCCCTCCACTTT

V: TRBV19
size: -
J: TRBJ2-1
D: -
CDR3: CASSIRRVGSTYNEQFF
DNA: TGTGCCAGTAGTATACGTCGGGTCGGTTCGACTTACAATGAGCAGTTCTTC

V: TRBV7-9
size: -
J: TRBJ2-1
D: TRBD2
CDR3: CASSLEPGLGYNEQFF
DNA: TGTGCCAGCAGCTTGGAGCCGGGACTAGGCTACAATGAGCAGTTCTTC

V: TRBV2
size: once
J: TRBJ1-3
D: -
CDR3: CASSAGLGSSGNTIYF
DNA: TGTGCCAGCAGTGCGGGCCTCGGGAGCTCTGGAAACACCATATATTTT

V: TRBV6-5
size: -
J: TRBJ1-1
D: -
CDR3: CASRGEMNTEAFF
DNA: TGTGCCAGCAGAGGGGAAATGAACACTGAAGCTTTCTTT

V: TRBV13
size: -
J: TRBJ1-1
D: TRBD1
CDR3: CASSSGTGIGNTEAFF
DNA: TGTGCCAGCAGCTCCGGGACAGGGATTGGGAACACTGAAGCTTTCTTT

V: TRBV28
size: -
J: TRBJ1-1
D: -
CDR3: CASRLRTATEAFF
DNA: TGTGCCAGCAGGCTAAGAACAGCTACTGAAGCTTTCTTT

V: TRBV18
size: -
J: TRBJ2-3
D: -
CDR3: CASSPPTLDTQYF
DNA: TGTGCCAGCTCACCACCGACTTTAGATACGCAGTATTTT

V: TRBV11-2
size: few
J: TRBJ1-5
D: -
CDR3: CASSLGDTYQPQHF
DNA: TGTGCCAGCAGCTTAGGGGACACCTATCAGCCCCAGCATTTT

V: TRBV18
size: once
J: TRBJ1-2
D: -
CDR3: CASSPGVINYGYTF
DNA: TGTGCCAGCTCACCAGGAGTTATTAACTATGGCTACACCTTC

V: TRBV28
size: -
J: TRBJ2-2
D: TRBD2
CDR3: CASSSRPGTSGLAGAGELFF
DNA: TGTGCCAGCAGTTCCCGACCTGGGACTAGCGGGCTCGCTGGGGCCGGGGAGCTGTTTTTT

V: TRBV24-1
size: -
J: TRBJ2-3
D: -
CDR3: CATSDLGGPADTQYF
DNA: TGTGCCACCAGTGATTTAGGCGGGCCCGCAGATACGCAGTATTTT

V: TRBV5-1
size: -
J: TRBJ2-1
D: -
CDR3: CASSLAAVSYNEQFF
DNA: TGCGCCAGCAGCTTGGCAGCGGTCTCCTACAATGAGCAGTTCTTC

V: TRBV4-1
size: -
J: TRBJ2-1
D: TRBD2
CDR3: CASRGTSGSYNEQFF
DNA: TGCGCCAGCAGAGGGACTAGCGGGAGTTACAATGAGCAGTTCTTC

V: TRBV19
size: -
J: TRBJ1-1
D: -
CDR3: CASSMGRGGAAFF
DNA: TGTGCCAGTAGTATGGGAAGGGGAGGGGCGGCTTTCTTT

V: TRBV4-3
size: few
J: TRBJ1-6
D: -
CDR3: CASSHRGSSPLHF
DNA: TGCGCCAGCAGCCATAGGGGTAGCTCACCCCTCCACTTT

V: TRBV28
size: -
J: TRBJ1-1
D: -
CDR3: CASSRRGGNTEAFF
DNA: TGTGCCAGCAGTAGACGTGGGGGCAACACTGAAGCTTTCTTT

V: TRBV12-5
size: -
J: TRBJ1-2
D: -
CDR3: CASGLVPSGIYGYTF
DNA: TGTGCTAGTGGTTTGGTACCTTCAGGGATCTATGGCTACACCTTC

V: TRBV7-8
size: once
J: TRBJ1-1
D: TRBD1
CDR3: CASSPPGGQNTEAFF
DNA: TGTGCCAGCAGCCCACCAGGGGGGCAGAACACTGAAGCTTTCTTT

V: TRBV9
size: -
J: TRBJ1-1
D: -
CDR3: CASSVGGPNTEAFF
DNA: TGTGCCAGCAGCGTAGGGGGGCCAAACACTGAAGCTTTCTTT

V: TRBV19
size: -
J: TRBJ2-3
D: -
CDR3: CASSITGYNTDTQYF
DNA: TGTGCCAGTAGTATAACCGGTTATAACACAGATACGCAGTATTTT

V: TRBV12-3/TRBV12-4
size: -
J: TRBJ2-3
D: -
CDR3: CASSVAGANTQYF
DNA: TGTGCCAGCAGTGTCGCGGGGGCGAATACGCAGTATTTT

V: TRBV7-2
size: -
J: TRBJ2-1
D: -
CDR3: CASSDGRGSSYNEQFF
DNA: TGTGCCAGCAGCGACGGTCGGGGTAGCTCCTACAATGAGCAGTTCTTC

V: TRBV24-1
size: -
J: TRBJ2-5
D: -
CDR3: CATSLVGETQYF
DNA: TGTGCCACCAGTCTGGTCGGGGAGACCCAGTACTTC

V: TRBV27
size: -
J: TRBJ1-6
D: -
CDR3: CASSRGNWNSPLHF
DNA: TGTGCCAGTTCTAGGGGGAATTGGAATTCACCCCTCCACTTT

V: TRBV5-1
size: -
J: TRBJ2-3
D: TRBD1
CDR3: CASSIRGLSTDTQYF
DNA: TGCGCCAGCAGCATCAGGGGGTTGAGCACAGATACGCAGTATTTT

V: TRBV18
size: -
J: TRBJ2-1
D: -
CDR3: CASSPQQGDYNEQFF
DNA: TGTGCCAGCTCACCACAGCAGGGTGACTACAATGAGCAGTTCTTC

V: TRBV3-1/TRBV3-2
size: few
J: TRBJ1-5
D: -
CDR3: CASSQTGYSNQPQHF
DNA: TGTGCCAGCAGCCAAACAGGGTATAGCAATCAGCCCCAGCATTTT

V: TRBV6-6
size: -
J: TRBJ1-1
D: TRBD1
CDR3: CASSYGTGVAYEAFF
DNA: TGTGCCAGCAGTTATGGGACAGGCGTCGCCTATGAAGCTTTCTTT

V: TRBV6-5
size: -
J: TRBJ1-6
D: -
CDR3: CASTPVRNSPLHF
DNA: TGTGCCAGCACCCCGGTCCGGAATTCACCCCTCCACTTT

V: TRBV7-2
size: -
J: TRBJ2-7
D: TRBD1
CDR3: CASSLGGTGGSSYEQYF
DNA: TGTGCCAGCAGCTTAGGTGGGACAGGGGGCTCCTCCTACGAGCAGTACTTC

V: TRBV4-3
size: -
J: TRBJ2-1
D: -
CDR3: CASSQDTVELNEQFF
DNA: TGCGCCAGCAGCCAAGATACGGTAGAGCTCAATGAGCAGTTCTTC

V: TRBV3-1/TRBV3-2
size: -
J: TRBJ2-7
D: TRBD2
CDR3: CASRGTSGSYEQYF
DNA: TGTGCCAGCAGGGGGACTAGCGGCTCCTACGAGCAGTACTTC

V: TRBV5-1
size: -
J: TRBJ2-1
D: -
CDR3: CASSLGQDLAIYNEQFF
DNA: TGCGCCAGCAGCTTGGGGCAAGATCTAGCGATATACAATGAGCAGTTCTTC

V: TRBV9
size: -
J: TRBJ1-2
D: -
CDR3: CASSSEGYYGYTF
DNA: TGTGCCAGCAGCTCAGAGGGATACTATGGCTACACCTTC

V: TRBV21-1
size: -
J: TRBJ2-3
D: -
CDR3: CASYASVCTDTQYF
DNA: TGTGCCAGCTACGCCTCGGTCTGCACAGATACGCAGTATTTT

V: TRBV10-3
size: -
J: TRBJ2-5
D: -
CDR3: CAISGDKRKETQYF
DNA: TGTGCCATCAGTGGGGACAAAAGAAAAGAGACCCAGTACTTC

V: TRBV2
size: -
J: TRBJ2-1
D: -
CDR3: CASRRGTPIRYNEQFF
DNA: TGTGCCAGCAGACGAGGGACTCCAATACGCTACAATGAGCAGTTCTTC

V: TRBV21-1
size: -
J: TRBJ2-5
D: -
CDR3: CAEDGAGETQYF
DNA: TGTGCCGAGGATGGTGCGGGAGAGACCCAGTACTTC

V: TRBV28
size: -
J: TRBJ2-4
D: -
CDR3: CASSRSDRNKNIQYF
DNA: TGTGCCAGCAGTCGGTCGGACAGAAACAAAAACATTCAGTACTTC

V: TRBV18
size: -
J: TRBJ2-3
D: -
CDR3: CASSPGPGADTQYF
DNA: TGTGCCAGCTCACCAGGCCCAGGGGCAGATACGCAGTATTTT

V: TRBV4-1
size: few
J: TRBJ2-7
D: -
CDR3: CASSLGQSYEQYF
DNA: TGCGCCAGCAGCCTCGGACAGAGCTACGAGCAGTACTTC

V: TRBV5-4
size: -
J: TRBJ1-1
D: -
CDR3: CASSLGGRNTEAFF
DNA: TGTGCCAGCAGCTTAGGAGGGAGGAACACTGAAGCTTTCTTT

V: TRBV11-2
size: -
J: TRBJ2-1
D: -
CDR3: CASSFQSSYNEQFF
DNA: TGTGCCAGCAGCTTTCAGTCGTCCTACAATGAGCAGTTCTTC

V: TRBV5-1
size: once
J: TRBJ2-1
D: TRBD1
CDR3: CASSLPGQPYNEQFF
DNA: TGCGCCAGCAGCTTACCGGGACAGCCTTACAATGAGCAGTTCTTC

V: TRBV6-1
size: -
J: TRBJ1-6
D: -
CDR3: CASSDEGGSPLHF
DNA: TGTGCCAGCAGTGATGAGGGTGGTTCACCCCTCCACTTT

V: TRBV9
size: -
J: TRBJ1-2
D: TRBD1
CDR3: CASSVRGQFDNYGYTF
DNA: TGTGCCAGCAGCGTCCGGGGACAGTTCGATAACTATGGCTACACCTTC

V: TRBV6-1
size: -
J: TRBJ1-6
D: -
CDR3: CASSEVYRNSPLHF
DNA: TGTGCCAGCAGTGAAGTTTACAGGAATTCACCCCTCCACTTT

V: TRBV5-1
size: -
J: TRBJ2-1
D: TRBD2
CDR3: CASNLRTSGAYNEQFF
DNA: TGCGCCAGCAACCTAAGGACTAGCGGGGCTTACAATGAGCAGTTCTTC

V: TRBV28
size: -
J: TRBJ2-4
D: -
CDR3: CASSSPRPSRGKNIQYF
DNA: TGTGCCAGCAGTTCACCCCGACCATCCCGCGGCAAAAACATTCAGTACTTC

V: TRBV5-1
size: -
J: TRBJ1-2
D: -
CDR3: CASSLDPGMSYGYTF
DNA: TGCGCCAGCAGCTTGGATCCGGGGATGAGCTATGGCTACACCTTC

V: TRBV6-4
size: few
J: TRBJ2-1
D: -
CDR3: CASSDRVNNEQFF
DNA: TGTGCCAGCAGTGACCGGGTCAACAATGAGCAGTTCTTC

V: TRBV25-1
size: once
J: TRBJ2-7
D: TRBD2
CDR3: CASSTTSGSYEQYF
DNA: TGTGCCAGCAGTACGACTAGCGGGTCCTACGAGCAGTACTTC